The rows below give T cell receptor beta chains drawn from one sample of a study of OX40 agonist ivuxolimab in advanced cancers. TCRdb keeps only in-frame clones here, not all; method: immunoSEQ multiplex PCR. The sample has under 50,000 clones; around 89% are singletons. Sequenced here: CD4+ or CD8+ T cells sorted from blood, sampled in a trial of the OX40 agonist ivuxolimab. The origin of the receptors is an adult with an advanced solid tumor such as melanoma, head and neck, liver or kidney cancer. Each CDR3 is given with its conserved first and last residue. D genes are given only for firm matches. The listing skips clone size in some rows; elsewhere it reads once, few, many or a size class.

D gene: NA
J gene: TRBJ2-7
V gene: TRBV2
CDR3 length: 14
clone size: NA
CDR3 DNA: TGTGCCAGCAGTGTAAGGGGGTCCTCCTACGAGCAGTACTTC
CDR3 protein: CASSVRGSSYEQYF

D gene: NA
J gene: TRBJ2-7
V gene: TRBV2
CDR3 length: 12
clone size: few
CDR3 DNA: TGTGCCAGCAGTTGGACAGACAACGAGCAGTACTTC
CDR3 protein: CASSWTDNEQYF

D gene: NA
J gene: TRBJ2-1
V gene: TRBV7-8
CDR3 length: 19
clone size: NA
CDR3 DNA: TGTGCCAGCAGCTTATTTTTCGATTCTTTTACCAATTCCTACAATGAGCAGTTCTTC
CDR3 protein: CASSLFFDSFTNSYNEQFF

D gene: NA
J gene: TRBJ2-1
V gene: TRBV11-2
CDR3 length: 15
clone size: NA
CDR3 DNA: TGTGCCAGCAGCGGGTTGAGGGAATCCTACAATGAGCAGTTCTTC
CDR3 protein: CASSGLRESYNEQFF

D gene: NA
J gene: TRBJ1-5
V gene: TRBV19
CDR3 length: 14
clone size: once
CDR3 DNA: TGTGCCAGTAGTATCCAGGGGTGGAATCAGCCCCAGCATTTT
CDR3 protein: CASSIQGWNQPQHF

D gene: NA
J gene: TRBJ2-7
V gene: TRBV27
CDR3 length: 13
clone size: NA
CDR3 DNA: TGTGCCAGCAGTTTTGGGCCTGAGAGGGAGCAGTACTTC
CDR3 protein: CASSFGPEREQYF

D gene: NA
J gene: TRBJ1-1
V gene: TRBV29-1
CDR3 length: 15
clone size: NA
CDR3 DNA: TGCAGCGTTGACTACCCCCCGGGTCAGAACACTGAAGCTTTCTTT
CDR3 protein: CSVDYPPGQNTEAFF

D gene: TRBD1
J gene: TRBJ2-7
V gene: TRBV18
CDR3 length: 14
clone size: NA
CDR3 DNA: TGTGCCAGCTCACGACCGGGACAGTACTACGAGCAGTACTTC
CDR3 protein: CASSRPGQYYEQYF

D gene: NA
J gene: TRBJ2-1
V gene: TRBV5-1
CDR3 length: 16
clone size: once
CDR3 DNA: TGCGCCAGCAGCTTGGGGGTAGCTGACCCCTACAATGAGCAGTTCTTC
CDR3 protein: CASSLGVADPYNEQFF

D gene: NA
J gene: TRBJ1-1
V gene: TRBV11-2
CDR3 length: 14
clone size: NA
CDR3 DNA: TGTGCCAGCAGCTTAGCCCTACTCGGCACTGAAGCTTTCTTT
CDR3 protein: CASSLALLGTEAFF

D gene: TRBD2
J gene: TRBJ2-1
V gene: TRBV4-1
CDR3 length: 17
clone size: NA
CDR3 DNA: TGCGCCAGCAGCCAAGGACTAGCGGGAGTGTTGAACAATGAGCAGTTCTTC
CDR3 protein: CASSQGLAGVLNNEQFF

D gene: NA
J gene: TRBJ1-2
V gene: TRBV5-6
CDR3 length: 15
clone size: once
CDR3 DNA: TGTGCCAGCAGCTCCGACGATACAGAGTTCTATGGCTACACCTTC
CDR3 protein: CASSSDDTEFYGYTF

D gene: NA
J gene: TRBJ1-5
V gene: TRBV18
CDR3 length: 16
clone size: NA
CDR3 DNA: TGTGCCAGCTCGCCGGATGATCATGGTAGCAATCAGCCCCAGCATTTT
CDR3 protein: CASSPDDHGSNQPQHF

D gene: NA
J gene: TRBJ1-5
V gene: TRBV29-1
CDR3 length: 13
clone size: NA
CDR3 DNA: TGCAGCGTTGTTGAGGGATACAATCAGCCCCAGCATTTT
CDR3 protein: CSVVEGYNQPQHF

D gene: NA
J gene: TRBJ2-7
V gene: TRBV11-2
CDR3 length: 11
clone size: NA
CDR3 DNA: TGTGCCAGCAGCTCATCCTACGAGCAGTACTTC
CDR3 protein: CASSSSYEQYF

D gene: NA
J gene: TRBJ1-6
V gene: TRBV27
CDR3 length: 17
clone size: NA
CDR3 DNA: TGTGCCAGCAGTTTTATCGGGGCGGCCTCCTATAATTCACCCCTCCACTTT
CDR3 protein: CASSFIGAASYNSPLHF

D gene: TRBD1
J gene: TRBJ1-1
V gene: TRBV9
CDR3 length: 14
clone size: once
CDR3 DNA: TGTGCCAGCAGCTCGGGACAGGGTGGGCCTGAAGCTTTCTTT
CDR3 protein: CASSSGQGGPEAFF

D gene: NA
J gene: TRBJ2-7
V gene: TRBV4-1
CDR3 length: 15
clone size: NA
CDR3 DNA: TGCGCCAGCAGTTTCACAAAGGCCAGCTCCTACGAGCAGTACTTC
CDR3 protein: CASSFTKASSYEQYF

D gene: TRBD2
J gene: TRBJ2-3
V gene: TRBV29-1
CDR3 length: 16
clone size: NA
CDR3 DNA: TGCAGCGTTGTACTAGCGGGGGGTCGAGGCCCAGATACGCAGTATTTT
CDR3 protein: CSVVLAGGRGPDTQYF

D gene: TRBD1
J gene: TRBJ2-7
V gene: TRBV27
CDR3 length: 16
clone size: NA
CDR3 DNA: TGTGCCAGCAGTTATTCAGACAGGGGTTCGACCTACGAGCAGTACTTC
CDR3 protein: CASSYSDRGSTYEQYF

D gene: TRBD1
J gene: TRBJ1-3
V gene: TRBV7-3
CDR3 length: 14
clone size: NA
CDR3 DNA: TGTGCCAGCAGCCTTACAGGGGACGGAAACACCATATATTTT
CDR3 protein: CASSLTGDGNTIYF

D gene: NA
J gene: TRBJ2-3
V gene: TRBV5-5
CDR3 length: 14
clone size: NA
CDR3 DNA: TGTGCCAGCAGCTTGTCCGACTTCTCAGATACGCAGTATTTT
CDR3 protein: CASSLSDFSDTQYF

D gene: NA
J gene: TRBJ2-7
V gene: TRBV11-2
CDR3 length: 14
clone size: once
CDR3 DNA: TGTGCCAGCAGCTTAAGGCCAGGGAGCTACGAGCAGTACTTC
CDR3 protein: CASSLRPGSYEQYF

D gene: TRBD1
J gene: TRBJ2-1
V gene: TRBV4-1
CDR3 length: 12
clone size: NA
CDR3 DNA: TGCGCCAGCAGCCGAGGGGGCTTAGGGCAGTTCTTC
CDR3 protein: CASSRGGLGQFF

D gene: NA
J gene: TRBJ2-7
V gene: TRBV5-6
CDR3 length: 12
clone size: NA
CDR3 DNA: TGTGCCAGCAGCTTGGGAACCTACGAGCAGTACTTC
CDR3 protein: CASSLGTYEQYF

D gene: NA
J gene: TRBJ2-1
V gene: TRBV19
CDR3 length: 15
clone size: few
CDR3 DNA: TGTGCCAGTAGTATAGTTAGGGGGCGGGGGAATGAGCAGTTCTTC
CDR3 protein: CASSIVRGRGNEQFF

D gene: NA
J gene: TRBJ2-1
V gene: TRBV10-2
CDR3 length: 13
clone size: NA
CDR3 DNA: TGCGCCAGCACGAGCCCACAGGGCAATGAGCAGTTCTTC
CDR3 protein: CASTSPQGNEQFF

D gene: TRBD1
J gene: TRBJ2-3
V gene: TRBV7-9
CDR3 length: 16
clone size: NA
CDR3 DNA: TGTGCCAGCAGCAGCCCGGACAGGTTTCCGACAGATACGCAGTATTTT
CDR3 protein: CASSSPDRFPTDTQYF

D gene: NA
J gene: TRBJ1-1
V gene: TRBV27
CDR3 length: 11
clone size: NA
CDR3 DNA: TGTGCCTCGGGGGATGGCACTGAAGCTTTCTTT
CDR3 protein: CASGDGTEAFF

D gene: TRBD1
J gene: TRBJ2-7
V gene: TRBV19
CDR3 length: 16
clone size: NA
CDR3 DNA: TGTGCCAGTATCGTTGGACAGGGGGCTAGGGTCCACGAGCAGTACTTC
CDR3 protein: CASIVGQGARVHEQYF

D gene: NA
J gene: TRBJ1-1
V gene: TRBV5-1
CDR3 length: 13
clone size: few
CDR3 DNA: TGCGCCAGCAGCTTGTTGACGGGGTCGGAAGCTTTCTTT
CDR3 protein: CASSLLTGSEAFF

D gene: TRBD2
J gene: TRBJ2-7
V gene: TRBV27
CDR3 length: 17
clone size: NA
CDR3 DNA: TGTGCCAGCAGTCCCACTAGCGGGGGGGCCCCCCTGGTCGAGCAGTACTTC
CDR3 protein: CASSPTSGGAPLVEQYF

D gene: NA
J gene: TRBJ1-1
V gene: TRBV28
CDR3 length: 15
clone size: NA
CDR3 DNA: TGTGCCAGCAGCCCCTGGGCAGGGGTAAACACTGAAGCTTTCTTT
CDR3 protein: CASSPWAGVNTEAFF

D gene: NA
J gene: TRBJ2-7
V gene: TRBV4-1
CDR3 length: 15
clone size: NA
CDR3 DNA: TGCGCCAGCAGAGCGGAGGGGGTTAGTACCTACGAGCAGTACTTC
CDR3 protein: CASRAEGVSTYEQYF

D gene: TRBD2
J gene: TRBJ2-1
V gene: TRBV9
CDR3 length: 15
clone size: NA
CDR3 DNA: TGTGCCAGCAAACCTTTTAGCGGGCTCTGGAATGAGCAGTTCTTC
CDR3 protein: CASKPFSGLWNEQFF

D gene: NA
J gene: TRBJ2-7
V gene: TRBV7-8
CDR3 length: 15
clone size: few
CDR3 DNA: TGTGCCAGCAGCCCTTTGGGGGAGCCTACCTACGAGCAGTACTTC
CDR3 protein: CASSPLGEPTYEQYF

D gene: NA
J gene: TRBJ2-1
V gene: TRBV27
CDR3 length: 12
clone size: NA
CDR3 DNA: TGTGCCAGCAGGACGGCTATCAATGAGCAGTTCTTC
CDR3 protein: CASRTAINEQFF

D gene: NA
J gene: TRBJ2-5
V gene: TRBV27
CDR3 length: 14
clone size: NA
CDR3 DNA: TGTGCCAGCAGGGGGGAATCCAACGAGGAGACCCAGTACTTC
CDR3 protein: CASRGESNEETQYF

D gene: NA
J gene: TRBJ1-3
V gene: TRBV10-1
CDR3 length: 15
clone size: NA
CDR3 DNA: TGCGCCAGCAGTGAAGGGGACTTCGGAGGAAACACCATATATTTT
CDR3 protein: CASSEGDFGGNTIYF

D gene: NA
J gene: TRBJ1-6
V gene: TRBV7-6
CDR3 length: 15
clone size: NA
CDR3 DNA: TGTGCCAGCAGCTTAGAGGCAGGGGCGGATTCACCCCTCCACTTT
CDR3 protein: CASSLEAGADSPLHF